Presented here are 29 T cell receptor beta chains from one specimen sequenced in a study of spatial heterogeneity in lung cancer. As for time point: sample taken at primary tumor resection. TCRdb re-analysed the 5' RACE reads in MiXCR, keeping a single row per CDR3 protein. The repertoire has fewer than 45,000 distinct CDR3 sequences, roughly 7.2% of them found once; the top ten carry over 25%. The specimen was PBMCs, collected at surgery. The receptors were gathered from a female donor with early-stage non-small cell lung cancer.

The table lists this clonotype with many counts. This chain uses TRBV2 with TRBJ1-1, with a weak D call TRBD1 (6 bases). Trimming pared 8 bases from V and 1 base from J, leaving 17 bases between. There are 15 residues in the CDR3. Germline values: CDR1 SNHLY, CDR2 FYNNEI. CDR3 in amino acids: CASGSEGEGNTEAFF. The DNA of the CDR3 is TGTGCCAGCGGATCTGAGGGGGAGGGGAACACTGAAGCTTTCTTT.

Concerning this clonotype: A clone one base away is much larger, so this may be a read error. The chain couples TRBV29-1 to TRBJ2-3; D not resolved. CDR3 length: 14 residues. Per germline, CDR1 SQVTM and CDR2 ANQGSEA. The CDR3 DNA is TGCAGCGTTGCTGGGCCATCCTCCACATATACGCAGTATTTT. Amino acid sequence: CSVAGPSSTYTQYF.

This CDR3 is CASRLTVPEAFF. The CDR3 nucleotides are TGTGCCAGCAGACTGACAGTACCTGAAGCTTTCTTT. The chain has TRBV6-6 and TRBJ1-1; D is perhaps TRBD1 (5 bases). The CDR3 sequence is 12 residues long. The V gene lost 6 bases and the J gene lost 6 bases, with 11 bases spanning the gap. CDR1 is MNHNY, CDR2 SVGAGI, per germline (reference sequence).

This clonotype was counted many times. No DNA is shown, since the ends of the CDR3 on it are uncertain; the CDR3 is the one TCRdb lists. This chain uses TRBV12-1 with TRBJ2-3. TRBV12-1 is recorded as a pseudogene. The CDR3 has 16 residues if both end residues are counted. CDR3 loop: CASSFAVGIGADTQYF.

This chain uses TRBV7-8 with TRBJ2-7; 9 positions agree with TRBD2. V dropped 0 bases and J dropped 5; count of bases not matched to a gene: 5. The CDR3 is made up of 15 amino acids. The germline V gene encodes CDR1 SGHVS and CDR2 FQNEAQ. CDR3 protein: CASSLALAGRDEQYF. CDR3 in DNA: TGTGCCAGCAGCTTAGCCCTAGCGGGGCGGGACGAGCAGTACTTC.

The sample holds many counts of this clonotype. The chain carries TRBV4-1 and TRBJ1-1; 8 bases agree with TRBD1. This CDR3 has 14 residues. In germline, CDR1 is MGHRA, CDR2 YSYEKL. Losses at the gene ends were 0 bases for V and 5 bases for J; bases not matched to a gene: 2. CDR3 residues: CASSQEDRETEAFF. In nucleotides, the CDR3 is TGCGCCAGCAGCCAAGAGGACAGGGAAACTGAAGCTTTCTTT.

This clonotype was recorded many times. The chain joins TRBV6-1 to TRBJ1-2; tentatively, D is TRBD1 (6 bases). V dropped 7 bases and J dropped 4 bases, with 16 bases sitting between them. The CDR3 is 14 residues long. Germline values: CDR1 MNHNS, CDR2 SASEGT. For the CDR3, the DNA is TGTGCCAGCACAGAAGACAGGCGAATCTATGGCTACACCTTC. It yields the protein CASTEDRRIYGYTF.

The table lists this clonotype with a few counts. The chain is built from TRBV20-1 and TRBJ1-4, with D maybe TRBD1 (5 bases). This CDR3 spans 14 amino acids. V lost 1 base, J lost 3 bases, and 9 bases lay in between. Germline loops: CDR1 DFQATT, CDR2 SNEGSKA (reference sequence). CDR3 loop: CSARVPGPNEKLFF. Written as DNA, the CDR3 is TGCAGTGCTAGAGTCCCGGGACCTAATGAAAAACTGTTTTTT.

This clonotype was seen repeatedly, ten times or more. The chain employs TRBV7-8 and TRBJ2-1; D possibly uses TRBD1 or TRBD2 (5 bases each). This CDR3 comprises 16 residues. Trimming stripped 5 bases from V and 3 bases from J, with 17 bases between. Germline V gives CDR1 SGHVS, CDR2 FQNEAQ. The CDR3 loop is CASSQTRGILYNEQFF. The CDR3 DNA reads TGTGCCAGCAGCCAAACCCGGGGCATCCTCTACAATGAGCAGTTCTTC.

The sample holds many counts of this clonotype. The V gene is TRBV7-6, the J gene TRBJ1-5, with TRBD1 matching 7 bases. The CDR3 is 14 residues long. With 4 bases clipped from V and 3 bases from J, the junction kept 3 bases outside the gene matches. The germline gives CDR1 SGHVS, CDR2 FNYEAQ. CDR3 region: CASSSGTANQPQHF. The CDR3 nucleotides read TGTGCCAGCAGCTCAGGGACAGCCAATCAGCCCCAGCATTTT.

This chain connects TRBV5-6 to TRBJ2-7; maybe TRBD2 (5 bases). Per germline, CDR1 SGHDT and CDR2 YYEEEE. V gave up 2 bases and J gave up 5 bases, with 14 bases separating them. The CDR3 runs 14 residues. The CDR3 is CASSFISARDEQYF. The CDR3 bases are TGTGCCAGCAGCTTTATATCGGCGAGGGACGAGCAGTACTTC. Full variable domain (remainder filled in from reference TRBV5-6 and TRBJ2-7): DAGVTQSPTHLIKTRGQQVTLRCSPKSGHDTVSWYQQALGQGPQFIFQYYEEEERQRGNFPDRFSGHQFPNYSSELNVNALLLGDSALYLCASSFISARDEQYFGPGTRLTVT.

This clonotype was observed at least ten times. J is TRBJ2-3 and V is TRBV18; tentative D call: TRBD2 (5 bases). Trimming removed 8 bases from V and 2 bases from J, with 11 bases in between. Germline assignment: CDR1 KGHSH and CDR2 LQKENI. The CDR3 extends over 13 amino acids. The CDR3 region has the DNA TGTGCCAGCGGGGAGCTGAACACAGATACGCAGTATTTT. Its protein is CASGELNTDTQYF.

Ten or more counts support this clonotype. This chain connects TRBV12-3 or TRBV12-4 to TRBJ1-1; the D gene is possibly TRBD1 (5 bases). The V end lost 6 bases, the J end lost 3 bases, and 11 bases lay between the germline ends. The CDR3 contains 13 residues. Here the CDR3 DNA reads TGTGCCAGCAGCCCCGACAGCTACACTGAAGCTTTCTTT. It specifies CASSPDSYTEAFF.

The chain has TRBV7-2 and TRBJ1-5; D not certain. CDR1 SGHTA and CDR2 FQGNSA come from the germline V gene. The germline V and J ends were trimmed by 5 bases and 7 bases, with 9 bases remaining between them. The CDR3 runs to 12 residues. The CDR3, as DNA: TGTGCCAGCAGCGCGTTTCAGCAGCCCCAGCATTTT. Its protein is CASSAFQQPQHF.

This clonotype was seen repeatedly, ten times or more. The chain uses TRBV20-1 and TRBJ1-1; D is undetermined. Germline V lookup: CDR1 DFQATT, CDR2 SNEGSKA (reference sequence). The CDR3 contains 13 residues. Between the trimmed V and J ends, which lost 3 bases and 4 bases, there was a span of 12 bases. The CDR3 here is CSARADWGTEAFF. As DNA, the CDR3 is TGCAGTGCTAGGGCAGATTGGGGCACTGAAGCTTTCTTT.

This clonotype appeared many times. The chain has TRBV27 and TRBJ2-7; D not certain. The CDR3 is made up of 14 amino acids. CDR1 and CDR2 (germline): MNHEY, SMNVEV (reference sequence). The V and J ends lost 6 bases and 3 bases respectively, with 15 bases between them. The CDR3 sequence is CASSPRPVDYEQYF. The CDR3 DNA is TGTGCCAGCAGCCCGCGCCCCGTCGACTACGAGCAGTACTTC.

A few counts support this clonotype. The gene calls are TRBV4-3 and TRBJ2-2, with TRBD2 matching over 9 bases. CDR3 length: 19 residues. J was trimmed by 0 bases and V by 0 bases; bases with no gene match: 8. Per germline, CDR1 LGHNA and CDR2 YSLEER. The CDR3 DNA sequence: TGCGCCAGCAGCCAAGAAGAGGTAGCGGGAGCTTCGAACACCGGGGAGCTGTTTTTT. The encoded protein is CASSQEEVAGASNTGELFF.

The chain couples TRBV27 to TRBJ2-7; 10 nucleotides agree with TRBD2. CDR3 length: 16 amino acids. From germline, CDR1 is MNHEY and CDR2 SMNVEV (reference sequence). The junction had 10 bases not matched to a gene; V was cut back by 6 bases and J by 2 bases. The CDR3 DNA reads TGTGCCAGCAGACACCTAGCGGGAGTCACCCCCTACGAGCAGTACTTC. This gives the protein CASRHLAGVTPYEQYF.

The rearrangement joins TRBV20-1 to TRBJ2-1; 7 bases are shared with TRBD2. The CDR3 has 13 residues. J lost 7 bases, V lost 3 bases, and 6 bases had no gene match. Germline V gives CDR1 DFQATT, CDR2 SNEGSKA (reference sequence). The CDR3 DNA reads TGCAGTGCTAGCCGGGACGGGAGGAATGAGCAGTTCTTC. Encoded protein: CSASRDGRNEQFF.

This clonotype was picked up many times. The chain is built from TRBV11-3 and TRBJ2-2; 9 nucleotides align to TRBD1. The CDR3 contains 14 residues. The J segment lost 8 bases and the V segment lost 4 bases, leaving 5 bases of the junction unmatched. CDR1 and CDR2 from the germline V gene are SGHNT and YENEEA. CDR3 in DNA: TGTGCCAGCAGCTCAAAACAGGGGGCAGGGGAGCTGTTTTTT. Encoded protein: CASSSKQGAGELFF.

This clonotype has just a few counts. This sequence joins TRBV9 and TRBJ2-5, with no clear D. The CDR3 covers 13 residues. Trimming shortened V by 2 bases and J by 3 bases, and 8 bases separated the two germline ends. The V gene's germline CDR1 is SGDLS and CDR2 YYNGEE. The CDR3 region is CASSVGSKETQYF. The DNA for the CDR3 is TGTGCCAGCAGCGTGGGTAGTAAAGAGACCCAGTACTTC.

By its share, this clonotype is medium-sized. The V gene is TRBV9, the J gene TRBJ2-7; TRBD1 is a possible D gene (6 bases). Trimming took off 4 bases at V and 6 bases at J, with 14 bases between the two ends. Germline V gene data show CDR1 as SGDLS and CDR2 as YYNGEE. The CDR3 spans 13 residues. CDR3 amino acids: CASSPSRGSEQYF. CDR3 coding DNA: TGTGCCAGCAGCCCCTCCAGGGGTAGCGAGCAGTACTTC.

The rearrangement links TRBV20-1 to TRBJ2-1; TRBD2 might be the D (6 bases). The germline CDR1 and CDR2 sequences are DFQATT and SNEGSKA (reference sequence). Trimming shortened V by 4 bases and J by 0 bases, and 10 bases separated the two germline ends. This CDR3 spans 14 amino acids. The CDR3 DNA reads TGCAGTGCTAATAGCGGCAGCTCCTACAATGAGCAGTTCTTC. Its translation is CSANSGSSYNEQFF.

This clonotype has just a few counts. The chain's CDR3 is CASSREPTSGIYEQYF. For the CDR3, the DNA is TGTGCCAGCAGCCGGGAGCCCACTAGCGGGATATACGAGCAGTACTTC. The chain recombines TRBV3-1 with TRBJ2-7, with 10 bases aligning to TRBD2. The V gene end was trimmed by 4 bases and the J gene end by 4 bases; junction bases not matched to a gene: 10. This CDR3 has 16 amino acids. Per the germline V gene, CDR1 is LGHDT and CDR2 is YNNKEL (reference sequence).

A few counts support this clonotype. The CDR3 bases are TGTGCCAGCAGCTTACTGAACACTGAAGCTTTCTTT. This gives the protein CASSLLNTEAFF. V is TRBV5-6 and J is TRBJ1-1; D not resolved. This CDR3 contains 12 residues. The V gene lost 2 bases and the J gene lost 0 bases, with 2 bases spanning the gap. CDR1 is SGHDT and CDR2 is YYEEEE in the germline V gene.

There are many counts of this clonotype. CDR3 in amino acids: CSVEDRGNEKLFF. CDR3 in DNA: TGCAGCGTTGAAGATAGGGGTAATGAAAAACTGTTTTTT. The rearrangement uses TRBV29-1 and TRBJ1-4; D might be TRBD1 (5 bases). V was shortened by 0 bases and J by 4 bases, with 6 bases between the two germline ends. Germline V gives CDR1 SQVTM, CDR2 ANQGSEA. The CDR3 totals 13 residues.

This clonotype was observed a handful of times. The chain employs TRBV18 and TRBJ2-3; 8 bases line up with TRBD1. Germline V lookup: CDR1 KGHSH, CDR2 LQKENI. V gave up 0 bases and J gave up 5 bases; unmatched junction bases: 4. The CDR3 consists of 15 residues. CDR3 sequence (DNA): TGTGCCAGCTCACCACCGGGAGACAGGGGAGATACGCAGTATTTT. Its protein is CASSPPGDRGDTQYF.

This chain links TRBV29-1 with TRBJ2-5; either TRBD1 or TRBD2 may fit D (6 bases each). The CDR3 totals 12 residues. Germline V gene lookup returns CDR1 SQVTM and CDR2 ANQGSEA. V lost 4 bases, J lost 5 bases, and 11 bases lay in between. The CDR3 DNA is TGCAGCGTTGTTCCGGGGGCCGAGACCCAGTACTTC. Protein product: CSVVPGAETQYF.

This clonotype was observed a few times. The junction departs from the called germline gene at one end, perhaps through a read error. The chain recombines TRBV7-7 with TRBJ2-5; D perhaps matches TRBD1 (6 bases). The CDR3 consists of 15 residues. Germline V lookup: CDR1 SSHAT, CDR2 FNYEAQ (reference sequence). The CDR3 DNA reads TGTGCTAGCAGCTCGACTGGGGGCGCTCAAGAGACCCAGTACTTC. It yields the protein CASSSTGGAQETQYF. Variable domain in full (rest from reference TRBV7-7 and TRBJ2-5): GAGVSQSPRYKVTKRGQDVTLRCDPISSHATLYWYQQALGQGPEFLTYFNYEAQPDKSGLPSDRFSAERPEGSISTLTIQRTEQRDSAMYRCASSSTGGAQETQYFGPGTRLLVL.